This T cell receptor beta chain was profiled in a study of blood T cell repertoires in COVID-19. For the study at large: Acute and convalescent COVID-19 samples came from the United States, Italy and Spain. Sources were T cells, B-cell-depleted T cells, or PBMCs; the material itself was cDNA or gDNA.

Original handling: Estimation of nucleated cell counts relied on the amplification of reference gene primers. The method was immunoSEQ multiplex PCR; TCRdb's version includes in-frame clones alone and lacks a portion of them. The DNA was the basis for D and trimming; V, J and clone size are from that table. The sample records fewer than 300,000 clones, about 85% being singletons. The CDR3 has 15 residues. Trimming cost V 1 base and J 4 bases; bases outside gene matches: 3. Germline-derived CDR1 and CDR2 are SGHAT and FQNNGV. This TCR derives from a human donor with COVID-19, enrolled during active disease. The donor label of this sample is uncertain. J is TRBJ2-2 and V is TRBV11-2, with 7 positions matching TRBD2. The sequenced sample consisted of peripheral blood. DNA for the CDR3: TGTGCCAGCAGCTTAGGCACGGGAGGCACCGGGGAGCTGTTTTTT. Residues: CASSLGTGGTGELFF. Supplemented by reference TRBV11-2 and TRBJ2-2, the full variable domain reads EAGVAQSPRYKIIEKRQSVAFWCNPISGHATLYWYQQILGQGPKLLIQFQNNGVVDDSQLPKDRFSAERLKGVDSTLKIQPAKLEDSAVYLCASSLGTGGTGELFFGEGSRLTVL.